Below, one TCR beta chain is given with its context. This sample was included in a study of TIL therapy for anti-PD-1-resistant metastatic lung cancer. Study summary: Tumors were harvested before any PD-1/PD-L1 blockade. Tumors had a median PD-L1 proportion score of 5% to 6.5%.

This was the immunoSEQ v3 assay. This table comes from immunoSEQ multiplex PCR, and its TCRdb copy is limited to in-frame clones, with some not included. There are about 53,000 clones in the sample; around 67% occur only once, and around 1.7% lies in the top ten. Time point defined: pre-treatment sample, taken before nivolumab and TIL therapy. This TCR was sampled from a person between 25 and 79 years old with non-small cell lung cancer. The material was blood, obtained at baseline.

The CDR3 DNA sequence: TGTGCCAGCAGTTTGGTGGCGAACACCGGGGAGCTGTTTTTT. It yields the protein CASSLVANTGELFF. The V gene is TRBV27, the J gene TRBJ2-2; no firm D call. Trimming shortened V by 3 bases and J by 0 bases, and 5 bases separated the two germline ends. Germline values: CDR1 MNHEY, CDR2 SMNVEV (reference sequence). CDR3 size: 14 residues.